This is a list of T cell receptor beta chains from one sample in a study of cytomegalovirus exposure and HLA in healthy donors. Profiled with immunoSEQ multiplex PCR; TCRdb holds only in-frame clones, not every one. The sample lists roughly 120,000 clones, around 67% occurring once. The sequencing sample was made of PBMCs. The receptors were sampled from a man in his sixties in good health and CMV-seropositive. Both conserved end residues are part of each CDR3. Fields, in order: clone size, J gene, D gene, V gene, CDR3 DNA, CDR3 protein. A D gene is named only where the DNA matches it firmly. Only part of the rows carry a size: once, few, many, or a class if the clone is expanded.

. | TRBJ1-6 | . | TRBV14 | TGTGCCAGCAGCCAAGATCAGCGGGGATATAATTCACCCCTCCACTTT | CASSQDQRGYNSPLHF
. | TRBJ1-5 | TRBD1 | TRBV6-5 | TGTGCCAGCAATCCAGGGGGCGGCAATCAGCCCCAGCATTTT | CASNPGGGNQPQHF
. | TRBJ1-3 | . | TRBV9 | TGTGCCAGCAGCGTAGGGGGAGGGGGGTACGGAAACACCATATATTTT | CASSVGGGGYGNTIYF
. | TRBJ1-2 | . | TRBV19 | TGTGCCAGTAGTGTCAGTAACAGCGGCTATGGCTACACCTTC | CASSVSNSGYGYTF
few | TRBJ2-5 | TRBD2 | TRBV18 | TGTGCCAGCTCACCCGGACTAGCGGGGAAAGAGACCCAGTACTTC | CASSPGLAGKETQYF
. | TRBJ2-3 | . | TRBV6-1 | TGTGCCAGCACCCCCAGAAAGACTAGCACAGATACGCAGTATTTT | CASTPRKTSTDTQYF
. | TRBJ2-7 | . | TRBV2 | TGTGCCAGCAGTGTGAGAGGCCATTACGAGCAGTACTTC | CASSVRGHYEQYF
. | TRBJ2-5 | TRBD2 | TRBV28 | TGTGCCAGCAGCGCCGGGACTAGCGGTGGGGAGACCCAGTACTTC | CASSAGTSGGETQYF
. | TRBJ1-5 | TRBD1 | TRBV19 | TGTGCCAGTAGGCGGGACAGGGGGCCGGAATTCAATCAGCCCCAGCATTTT | CASRRDRGPEFNQPQHF
. | TRBJ2-3 | TRBD1 | TRBV5-1 | TGCGCCAGCAGCCTAGGACAGGGGGCAGATACGCAGTATTTT | CASSLGQGADTQYF
. | TRBJ2-7 | . | TRBV18 | TGTGCCAGCTCACCAGCCAGGGCGACCTACGAGCAGTACTTC | CASSPARATYEQYF
. | TRBJ1-5 | . | TRBV30 | TGTGCCTGGAGTGTAAGCAGGGATCAGCCCCAGCATTTT | CAWSVSRDQPQHF